The 21 T cell receptor beta chains presented below share a single source sample, sequenced in a study of T cells after yellow fever vaccination (dated by TCRdb to the late 2010s). The sample's treatment or condition label, decoded: live attenuated yellow fever vaccine strain. The method was 5' RACE. Sequencing was performed on an Illumina NovaSeq 6000. TCRdb took the public reads, trimmed them with fastp at Q25, ran MiXCR for clone calling and kept in-frame beta chains. When rows share a CDR3 protein, they turn into one entry using the most common DNA and genes. The sample table contains over 300,000 distinct CDR3 sequences; only one count was recorded for roughly 3.5% of them. Roughly a quarter of the sample belongs to the ten largest clones. The sequencing here drew on PBMCs, taken on the day of the yellow fever booster vaccination. The origin of the receptors is a man aged 18 to 30 who received the YFV17D yellow fever vaccine.

CDR3 loop: CAISLAGAVSTDTQYF. DNA for the CDR3: TGTGCCATCAGCTTAGCGGGGGCCGTTAGCACAGATACGCAGTATTTT. The chain joins TRBV10-3 to TRBJ2-3; 9 nucleotides align to TRBD2. The germline V gene has CDR1 ENHRY and CDR2 SYGVKD. V gave up 6 bases and J gave up 0 bases; unmatched junction bases: 7. This CDR3 is built from 16 residues.

There are many counts of this clonotype. The V and J genes are TRBV12-3 or TRBV12-4 and TRBJ1-5, with 8 nucleotides matching TRBD1. The ends lost 8 bases at V and 4 bases at J; junction bases unmatched: 4. This CDR3 has 13 amino acids. The CDR3 bases are TGTGCCAGCGGGCGGACAGGGAATCAGCCCCAGCATTTT. Translated: CASGRTGNQPQHF.

This clonotype was picked up many times. The chain carries TRBV5-1 and TRBJ2-2; D ambiguous. V was clipped by 5 bases and J by 1 base, with 12 bases between them. CDR1 and CDR2 from the germline V gene are SGHRS and YFSETQ. The CDR3 sequence is 15 residues long. The CDR3 spells CASRSIDGNTGELFF. The CDR3 coding sequence is TGCGCCAGCAGGTCAATTGACGGGAACACCGGGGAGCTGTTTTTT.

This clonotype was picked up many times. The chain links TRBV7-3 to TRBJ2-1; 7 bases line up with TRBD1. The CDR3 is made up of 13 amino acids. CDR1 and CDR2 from the germline V gene are SGHTA and FQGTGA. V was pared by 3 bases and J by 5 bases, with 1 base of the junction left unmatched. This CDR3 is CASSLGTDNEQFF. In DNA form, the CDR3 reads TGTGCCAGCAGCTTGGGGACAGACAATGAGCAGTTCTTC.

This clonotype appeared many times. CDR3 region: CASSLVAGTGATNEKLFF. The CDR3 nucleotides are TGTGCCAGCAGCTTAGTCGCGGGGACGGGAGCAACTAATGAAAAACTGTTTTTT. The rearrangement uses TRBV13 and TRBJ1-4; tentatively, D is TRBD1 (5 bases). The CDR3 is 18 residues long. Trimming stripped 1 base from V and 0 bases from J, with 15 bases between. Germline CDR1 and CDR2: PRHDT and FYEKMQ (reference sequence).

This clonotype was picked up many times. The rearrangement links TRBV4-3 to TRBJ1-5; D is uncertain. Germline V gives CDR1 LGHNA, CDR2 YSLEER. V lost 0 bases, J lost 6 bases, and 6 bases lay in between. The CDR3 runs to 13 residues. The CDR3 sequence is CASSQEKGQPQHF. CDR3 coding DNA: TGCGCCAGCAGCCAAGAAAAGGGTCAGCCCCAGCATTTT.

In its sample, this clonotype was seen many times. At one of its ends the junction is not consistent with the germline gene, which may arise from a read error. This rearrangement joins TRBV6-5 to TRBJ2-2; D may be TRBD2 (5 bases). There are 12 residues in the CDR3. The germline gives CDR1 MNHEY, CDR2 SVGAGI. The CDR3 here is CASSYGAGELFF. Written as DNA, the CDR3 is TGCGCCAGCAGTTACGGGGCCGGGGAGCTGTTTTTT.

This clonotype was counted many times. The chain uses TRBV11-2 and TRBJ2-3; D is unclear. V was cut by 0 bases and J by 4 bases, with 5 bases left in between. This CDR3 region has 13 residues. Germline values: CDR1 SGHAT, CDR2 FQNNGV. The DNA of the CDR3 is TGTGCCAGCAGCTTAGATATTGCAGATACGCAGTATTTT. Amino acid sequence: CASSLDIADTQYF.

Ten or more counts support this clonotype. The chain combines TRBV5-1 with TRBJ1-2; maybe TRBD1 (5 bases). Per the germline V gene, CDR1 is SGHRS and CDR2 is YFSETQ. The CDR3 loop spans 14 amino acids. V was pared by 4 bases and J by 7 bases, with 17 bases between. DNA for the CDR3: TGCGCCAGCAGCCGGACAACCCTGGGACGTGGCTACACCTTC. Residues: CASSRTTLGRGYTF.

This clonotype was seen many times. The rearrangement links TRBV6-5 to TRBJ2-3; 7 nucleotides agree with TRBD2. Per germline, CDR1 MNHEY and CDR2 SVGAGI. The V and J ends lost 0 bases and 2 bases, in that order; junction bases with no gene match: 2. The CDR3 runs 15 residues. The CDR3 bases are TGTGCCAGCAGTTACTCGGGGGGGACCACAGATACGCAGTATTTT. Its protein is CASSYSGGTTDTQYF.

This clonotype has a count of ten or more. The genes are TRBV21-1 and TRBJ2-3. TRBV21-1 is recorded as a pseudogene. The CDR3 runs 16 residues. CDR3 region: CASSKEATPRTDTQYF. DNA of the CDR3: TGTGCCAGCAGCAAAGAAGCGACACCTCGCACAGATACGCAGTATTTT.

This clonotype was recorded many times. Compared with germline, one end of the junction differs, possibly owing to a read error. The CDR3 DNA is TGTGCCAGCAGCGTAACTAGCGGGGGGGCCGCCGGGGAGCTGTTTTTT. It codes for CASSVTSGGAAGELFF. V and J are TRBV7-3 and TRBJ2-2; 13 bases fit TRBD2. The CDR3 extends over 16 amino acids. CDR1 and CDR2 (germline): SGHTA, FQGTGA.

This clonotype was seen at least ten times. The genes are TRBV20-1 and TRBJ1-1, with a weak D call TRBD1 (6 bases). This CDR3 comprises 14 residues. The germline V and J ends were trimmed by 6 bases and 3 bases, with 17 bases remaining between them. Germline V gene lookup returns CDR1 DFQATT and CDR2 SNEGSKA (reference sequence). The CDR3 DNA sequence: TGCAGTGCGCGAATGGGGCACAGGGACACTGAAGCTTTCTTT. Protein sequence: CSARMGHRDTEAFF.

This clonotype has just a few counts. V usage is TRBV6-5 and J usage is TRBJ1-1, with D perhaps TRBD1 (5 bases). This CDR3 has 14 amino acids. V was clipped by 6 bases and J by 1 base, with 12 bases between them. Per germline, CDR1 MNHEY and CDR2 SVGAGI. The CDR3 region has the DNA TGTGCCAGCAGCCCCTCAACAGGGAACACTGAAGCTTTCTTT. It codes for CASSPSTGNTEAFF.

This clonotype was observed at least ten times. The J gene is TRBJ2-6, the V gene TRBV5-1; no clear D gene. This CDR3 contains 16 residues. Germline assignment: CDR1 SGHRS and CDR2 YFSETQ. Deletions cut 4 bases from V and 0 bases from J, with 11 bases between. The CDR3 bases are TGCGCCAGCAGCCCTGAAGGCAGCTCTGGGGCCAACGTCCTGACTTTC. It specifies CASSPEGSSGANVLTF.

A few counts support this clonotype. The J gene is TRBJ2-7, the V gene TRBV4-1; tentatively, D is TRBD1 or TRBD2 (5 bases each). Per the germline V gene, CDR1 is MGHRA and CDR2 is YSYEKL. With 2 bases removed from V and 3 bases from J, the gap between germline ends came to 17 bases. This CDR3 has 16 amino acids. The DNA of the CDR3 is TGCGCCAGCAGCCAACCGGGACGTACACCGAACTACGAGCAGTACTTC. Translated, it gives CASSQPGRTPNYEQYF.

This clonotype was seen a handful of times. This rearrangement joins TRBV19 to TRBJ2-3; D remains ambiguous. The CDR3 sequence is 12 residues long. V was shortened by 7 bases and J by 0 bases, with 5 bases between the two germline ends. Germline values: CDR1 LNHDA, CDR2 SQIVND (reference sequence). CDR3 sequence reads: CASIGSTDTQYF. The CDR3 bases are TGTGCCAGTATTGGGAGCACAGATACGCAGTATTTT.

The CDR3 bases are TGCGCCAGCAGAGGCGGGGCGGAGACCCAGTACTTC. This gives the protein CASRGGAETQYF. The rearrangement joins TRBV5-1 to TRBJ2-5, with D possibly being TRBD2 (6 bases). The CDR3 sequence is 12 residues long. Trimming stripped 5 bases from V and 5 bases from J, with 10 bases between. Germline V gene lookup returns CDR1 SGHRS and CDR2 YFSETQ.

CDR3 in amino acids: CASSLVTGMNTEAFF. CDR3 coding DNA: TGTGCCAGCAGCTTGGTGACAGGGATGAACACTGAAGCTTTCTTT. V usage is TRBV5-5 and J usage is TRBJ1-1; 7 nucleotides match TRBD1. The V and J ends lost 0 bases and 0 bases, in that order; junction bases with no gene match: 2. Germline assignment: CDR1 SGHKS and CDR2 YYEKEE (reference sequence). CDR3 size: 15 residues.

There are many counts of this clonotype. V and J are TRBV9 and TRBJ1-4, with 8 bases identical to TRBD1. Germline-derived CDR1 and CDR2 are SGDLS and YYNGEE. The CDR3 has 15 residues. Trimming at V came to 2 bases and at J to 8 bases, leaving 8 bases not matched to a gene. CDR3 bases: TGTGCCAGCAGCGTCCGGCCCGGACAGGGCGAAAAACTGTTTTTT. Translated, it gives CASSVRPGQGEKLFF.

This chain connects TRBV6-1 to TRBJ2-1; TRBD2 aligns across 10 bases. CDR1 and CDR2 (germline): MNHNS, SASEGT. V dropped 6 bases and J dropped 4; count of bases not matched to a gene: 6. CDR3 length: 15 residues. For the CDR3, the DNA is TGTGCCAGCAGCCCTAGCGGGGGAGAATACAATGAGCAGTTCTTC. It specifies CASSPSGGEYNEQFF.